This section outlines one TCR beta chain sequence together with its context. These data are taken from a study of blood T cell repertoires in COVID-19. On the study more broadly: There were acute and convalescent COVID-19 samples, and they came from the United States, Italy and Spain. In each case, the material was cDNA or gDNA derived from T cells, B-cell-depleted T cells, or PBMCs.

This CDR3 has 16 residues. Germline V gives CDR1 LNHDA, CDR2 SQIVND (reference sequence). Trimming removed 2 bases at V and 6 bases at J, with 19 bases between. In the study's own analysis: The assay estimated nucleated cells by amplifying reference gene primers. The assay was immunoSEQ multiplex PCR, and TCRdb's table has in-frame clones only and misses some. That table furnishes V, J and clone size, whereas the DNA furnished D and trimming. The sample consists of 300,000 to 350,000 clones, 87% of them appearing once. Seattle patients were enrolled during active infection and followed longitudinally.

The chain recombines TRBV19 with TRBJ1-2, with TRBD1 as a possible D gene (5 bases). Material for sequencing was peripheral blood. This clonotype was obtained from a woman in her forties or fifties with COVID-19, enrolled during active disease. DNA of the CDR3: TGTGCCAGTAGTATATACCCTCGTGCAGGGCAAGATGGCTACACCTTC. Translation gives CASSIYPRAGQDGYTF.